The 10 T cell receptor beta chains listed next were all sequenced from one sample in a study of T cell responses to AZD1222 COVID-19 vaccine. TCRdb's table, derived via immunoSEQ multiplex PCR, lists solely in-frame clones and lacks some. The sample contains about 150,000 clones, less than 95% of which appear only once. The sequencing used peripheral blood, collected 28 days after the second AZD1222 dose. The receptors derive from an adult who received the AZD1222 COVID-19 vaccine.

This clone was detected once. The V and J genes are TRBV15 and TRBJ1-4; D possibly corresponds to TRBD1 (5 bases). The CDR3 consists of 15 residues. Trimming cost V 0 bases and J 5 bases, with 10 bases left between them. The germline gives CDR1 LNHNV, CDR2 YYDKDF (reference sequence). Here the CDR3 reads CATSRDLGPNEKLFF. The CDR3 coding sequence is TGTGCCACCAGCAGAGATCTGGGGCCGAATGAAAAACTGTTTTTT. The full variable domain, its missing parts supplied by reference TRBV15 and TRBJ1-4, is DAMVIQNPRYQVTQFGKPVTLSCSQTLNHNVMYWYQQKSSQAPKLLFHYYDKDFNNEADTPDNFQSRRPNTSFCFLDIRSPGLGDTAMYLCATSRDLGPNEKLFFGSGTQLSVL.

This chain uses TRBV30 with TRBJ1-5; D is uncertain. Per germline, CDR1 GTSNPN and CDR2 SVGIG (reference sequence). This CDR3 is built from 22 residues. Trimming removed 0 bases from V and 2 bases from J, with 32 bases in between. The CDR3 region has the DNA TGTGCCTGGAGTGTGCCTACCACCCCCCGGGCCTCGTCCCGGGGTGGCAATCAGCCCCAGCATTTT. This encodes CAWSVPTTPRASSRGGNQPQHF.

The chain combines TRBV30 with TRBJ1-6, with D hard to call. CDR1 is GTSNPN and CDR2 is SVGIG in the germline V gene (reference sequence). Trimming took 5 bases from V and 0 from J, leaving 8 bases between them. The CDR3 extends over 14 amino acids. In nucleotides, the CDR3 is TGTGCCTGGTCCCGCATCTCCTATAATTCACCCCTCCACTTT. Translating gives CAWSRISYNSPLHF.

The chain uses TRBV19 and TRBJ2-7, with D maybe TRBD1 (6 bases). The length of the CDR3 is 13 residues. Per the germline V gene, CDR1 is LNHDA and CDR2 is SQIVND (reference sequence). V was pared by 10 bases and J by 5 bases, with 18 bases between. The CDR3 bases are TGTGCCACCAAGACAGGTGGGAATGACGAGCAGTACTTC. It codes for CATKTGGNDEQYF.

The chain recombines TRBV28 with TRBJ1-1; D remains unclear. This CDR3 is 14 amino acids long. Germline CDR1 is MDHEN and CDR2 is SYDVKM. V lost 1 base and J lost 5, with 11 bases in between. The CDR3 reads CASSLLGGGTEAFF. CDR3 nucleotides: TGTGCCAGCAGTTTATTGGGCGGCGGGACTGAAGCTTTCTTT.

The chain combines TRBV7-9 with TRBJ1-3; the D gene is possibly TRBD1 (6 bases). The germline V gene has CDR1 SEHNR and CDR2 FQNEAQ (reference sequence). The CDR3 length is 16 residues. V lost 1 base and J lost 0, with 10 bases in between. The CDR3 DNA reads TGTGCCAGCAGCTTAGTGAGGGGGGTCTCTGGAAACACCATATATTTT. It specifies CASSLVRGVSGNTIYF.

CDR3 sequence: CASSLSPPNIYGYTF. The CDR3 nucleotides are TGTGCCAGCAGTTTATCCCCACCCAATATCTACGGCTACACCTTC. The chain has TRBV27 and TRBJ1-2; D is unresolved. The V gene lost 0 bases and the J gene lost 8 bases, with 16 bases spanning the gap. The CDR3 has 15 residues. Germline CDR1 and CDR2: MNHEY and SMNVEV (reference sequence).

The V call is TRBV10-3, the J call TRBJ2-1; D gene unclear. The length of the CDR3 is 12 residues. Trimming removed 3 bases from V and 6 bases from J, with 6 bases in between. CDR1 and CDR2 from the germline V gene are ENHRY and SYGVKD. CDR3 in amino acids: CAISDVGNEQFF. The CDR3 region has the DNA TGTGCCATCAGTGATGTGGGCAATGAGCAGTTCTTC.

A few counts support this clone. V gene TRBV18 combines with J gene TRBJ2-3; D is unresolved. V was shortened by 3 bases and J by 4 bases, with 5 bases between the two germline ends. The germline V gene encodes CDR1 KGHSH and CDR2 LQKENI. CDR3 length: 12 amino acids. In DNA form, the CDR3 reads TGTGCCAGCTCACCGCCATCAGATACGCAGTATTTT. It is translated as CASSPPSDTQYF.

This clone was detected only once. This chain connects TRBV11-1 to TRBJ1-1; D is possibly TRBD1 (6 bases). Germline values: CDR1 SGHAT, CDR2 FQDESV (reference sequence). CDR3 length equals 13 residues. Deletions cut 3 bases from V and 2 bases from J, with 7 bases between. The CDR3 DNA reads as TGTGCCAGCAGCTTCAGGGGAAACACTGAAGCTTTCTTT. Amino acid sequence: CASSFRGNTEAFF.